The TCR beta chain under discussion was sequenced for a study of blood T cell repertoires in COVID-19. Study information: There were acute and convalescent COVID-19 samples, and they came from the United States, Italy and Spain. Nucleic acid was either cDNA or gDNA, and it came from T cells, B-cell-depleted T cells, or PBMCs.

During active infection, Seattle patients enrolled and were then monitored through disease. Original handling: Reference gene primer amplification gave nucleated cell count estimates. Repertoires were generated with immunoSEQ multiplex PCR, while TCRdb's copy carries only in-frame clones and drops some. V, J and clone size reflect that table, while D and trimming were determined from the DNA. This table holds some 60,000 clones, roughly 83% found once. The receptor's source is a man over 45 with COVID-19, enrolled during active disease. The sequenced material came from peripheral blood.

The CDR3 coding sequence is TGTGCCAGCCTCGGACTAGCGGGAGAGGTTAATGAGCAGTTCTTC. Amino acids: CASLGLAGEVNEQFF. V usage is TRBV2 and J usage is TRBJ2-1; 13 positions agree with TRBD2. This CDR3 spans 15 amino acids. Germline V CDR1 and CDR2: SNHLY, FYNNEI. With 8 bases clipped from V and 7 bases from J, the junction kept 8 bases outside the gene matches.